This TCR beta chain is drawn from a study of blood T cell repertoires in COVID-19. The data were produced by immunoSEQ multiplex PCR, yet TCRdb's version contains in-frame clones alone and is incomplete. The sample has around 200,000 clones; about 80% are singletons. Germline V gene lookup returns CDR1 SEHNR and CDR2 FQNEAQ (reference sequence). The CDR3 has 15 residues. J gave up 6 bases and V 5 bases, and 11 bases lay outside the gene matches. The J gene is TRBJ1-2, the V gene TRBV7-9; 8 nucleotides match TRBD1. The sample was peripheral blood. This TCR was recovered from a human donor with acute or convalescent COVID-19. The donor label of this sample is uncertain. The CDR3 DNA reads TGTGCCAGCAGCCGAGGACAGGGTAGGCTCGATGGCTACACCTTC. Its protein is CASSRGQGRLDGYTF.